This TCR beta chain is drawn from a study of blood T cell repertoires in COVID-19. Repertoires were generated with immunoSEQ multiplex PCR, while TCRdb's copy carries only in-frame clones and drops some. In the table there are about 130,000 clones, approximately 86% of which are singletons. The sequence came from a woman aged 45 to 65 who had recovered from COVID-19. The sample consisted of peripheral blood.

CDR3 amino acids: CASSWGRSRMGANVLTF. CDR3 in DNA: TGTGCCAGCTCATGGGGCAGGTCAAGGATGGGGGCCAACGTCCTGACTTTC. The rearrangement uses TRBV18 and TRBJ2-6; possible D gene TRBD1, 5 bases. The CDR3 totals 17 residues. Trimming took off 5 bases at V and 4 bases at J, with 18 bases between the two ends. CDR1 is KGHSH and CDR2 is LQKENI in the germline V gene.